The rows below give T cell receptor beta chains drawn from one sample of a study of identical twins. TCRdb used MiXCR to reprocess the 5' RACE reads, holding one entry per CDR3 protein. The sample contains 140,000 to 150,000 distinct CDR3 sequences, roughly 3.3% of which appear only once. Specimen: memory T cells sorted from blood. These TCRs come from a man aged 18-30 years in good health. Each CDR3 is given with its conserved first and last residue. A D gene is named only where the DNA matches it firmly. Size tells how often a clone was seen (once, few, many) or the class of an expanded clone, and some rows leave it out.

v_gene	abundance	d_gene	j_gene	CDR3aa	CDR3nt
TRBV5-6	many	.	TRBJ2-5	CASSYTAQETQYF	TGTGCCAGCAGCTACACAGCACAAGAGACCCAGTACTTC
TRBV5-4	many	TRBD2	TRBJ2-1	CASSSGTSGIMEQFF	TGTGCCAGCAGCAGCGGGACTAGCGGGATTATGGAGCAGTTCTTC
TRBV7-7	many	TRBD1	TRBJ2-7	CASSLGQGLYEQYF	TGTGCCAGCAGCTTAGGACAGGGGCTCTACGAGCAGTACTTC
TRBV20-1	many	.	TRBJ2-7	CSASPHEQYF	TGCAGTGCTTCCCCCCACGAGCAGTACTTC
TRBV7-9	many	TRBD1	TRBJ2-7	CASSSQDRVQDYEQYF	TGTGCCAGCAGCTCACAGGACAGGGTACAAGACTACGAGCAGTACTTC
TRBV5-1	many	.	TRBJ1-1	CASSWPGEEAFF	TGCGCCAGCAGTTGGCCTGGGGAGGAAGCTTTCTTT
TRBV12-3/TRBV12-4	many	TRBD1	TRBJ2-3	CASTRGQGSTDTQYF	TGTGCCAGCACCCGGGGACAGGGAAGCACAGATACGCAGTATTTT
TRBV12-3/TRBV12-4	many	.	TRBJ2-2	CASSSDAGASTGELFF	TGTGCCAGCAGTTCAGACGCAGGGGCGAGCACCGGGGAGCTGTTTTTT
TRBV29-1	many	.	TRBJ2-5	CSTPGAGRSETQYF	TGCAGCACCCCGGGAGCAGGGAGGTCAGAGACCCAGTACTTC
TRBV20-1	many	.	TRBJ2-6	CSAARGPTGANVLTF	TGCAGTGCTGCTCGTGGGCCCACTGGGGCCAACGTCCTGACTTTC
TRBV7-7	many	TRBD2	TRBJ2-1	CASSLGREYNEQFF	TGTGCCAGCAGCTTAGGGCGGGAGTACAATGAGCAGTTCTTC
TRBV18	many	.	TRBJ1-1	CASSHGRENTEAFF	TGTGCCAGCTCACACGGCAGGGAGAACACTGAAGCTTTCTTT
TRBV27	many	.	TRBJ1-6	CASSGFSSSPLHF	TGTGCCAGCAGCGGCTTCTCTAGTTCACCCCTCCACTTT
TRBV5-1	many	.	TRBJ1-1	CASSDAPGNTEAFF	TGCGCCAGCAGCGACGCCCCGGGGAACACTGAAGCTTTCTTT
TRBV7-2	many	.	TRBJ2-1	CASSFPSHEQFF	TGTGCCAGCAGCTTCCCTAGCCATGAGCAGTTCTTC
TRBV5-1	.	.	TRBJ1-2	CASSLGRSTNYGYTF	TGCGCCAGCAGCTTGGGACGGAGTACTAACTATGGCTACACCTTC
TRBV7-9	.	TRBD1	TRBJ1-1	CASSLVGGGAEAFF	TGTGCCAGCAGCTTAGTAGGGGGCGGAGCTGAAGCTTTCTTT
TRBV14	many	.	TRBJ1-2	CASGNRHGYTF	TGTGCCAGCGGAAACAGGCATGGCTACACCTTC
TRBV20-1	many	.	TRBJ2-5	CSASGLVRETQYF	TGCAGTGCTAGCGGACTGGTTCGAGAGACCCAGTACTTC
TRBV5-5	many	.	TRBJ2-5	CASSAGPEGTQYF	TGTGCCAGCAGCGCGGGACCAGAGGGGACCCAGTACTTC
TRBV9	many	.	TRBJ2-7	CASSNPVDLEQYF	TGTGCCAGCAGCAATCCGGTGGATCTCGAGCAGTACTTC
TRBV7-9	many	.	TRBJ1-1	CASVKNTEAFF	TGTGCCAGTGTGAAGAACACTGAAGCTTTCTTT
TRBV29-1	many	TRBD1	TRBJ1-2	CSVVRTGEYDGYTF	TGCAGCGTTGTAAGGACAGGGGAGTACGATGGCTACACCTTC
TRBV5-4	many	.	TRBJ2-3	CASSPTADTGDTQYF	TGTGCCAGCAGCCCAACAGCGGACACAGGAGATACGCAGTATTTT
TRBV3-1	many	TRBD2	TRBJ2-1	CASSQVVASGMKSSYNEQFF	TGTGCCAGCAGCCAAGTCGTAGCTAGCGGAATGAAAAGCTCCTACAATGAGCAGTTCTTC
TRBV29-1	many	.	TRBJ2-5	CSVEDETQYF	TGCAGCGTTGAGGACGAGACCCAGTACTTC
TRBV10-3	many	TRBD1	TRBJ1-3	CAISDDDRAKGNTIYF	TGTGCCATCAGTGATGATGACAGGGCTAAGGGAAACACCATATATTTT
TRBV20-1	many	.	TRBJ2-3	CSASSVLDGISDTQYF	TGCAGTGCTAGTTCGGTCCTAGATGGAATTTCAGATACGCAGTATTTT
TRBV29-1	many	.	TRBJ2-7	CSVKKPGLGEYEQYF	TGCAGCGTAAAAAAACCGGGACTTGGAGAATACGAGCAGTACTTC
TRBV7-9	many	.	TRBJ1-2	CASSLSTDQGYGYTF	TGTGCCAGCAGCTTGTCTACCGATCAGGGCTATGGCTACACCTTC
TRBV20-1	many	TRBD2	TRBJ2-3	CSAISGSNIADTQYF	TGCAGTGCTATCAGCGGGAGTAACATTGCAGATACGCAGTATTTT
TRBV7-6	.	.	TRBJ2-5	CASSLAPGPPRYF	TGTGCCAGCAGCTTAGCTCCCGGGCCTCCCCGGTACTTC
TRBV20-1	.	TRBD1	TRBJ1-5	CSATDRVEQPQHF	TGCAGTGCTACCGACAGGGTGGAGCAGCCCCAGCATTTT
TRBV29-1	many	.	TRBJ2-5	CSVRSGGGQETQYF	TGCAGCGTTCGTTCCGGCGGCGGACAAGAGACCCAGTACTTC
TRBV12-3/TRBV12-4	.	.	TRBJ1-2	CASSPPGLGYGYTF	TGTGCCAGCAGTCCCCCAGGGTTGGGCTATGGCTACACCTTC
TRBV7-3	many	.	TRBJ2-4	CASSRFSVVELAKNIQYF	TGTGCCAGCAGCAGATTCTCGGTGGTGGAACTAGCCAAAAACATTCAGTACTTC
TRBV6-2/TRBV6-3	many	.	TRBJ2-2	CASSPRGGGELFF	TGTGCCAGCAGTCCCAGGGGAGGCGGGGAGCTGTTTTTT
TRBV30	many	.	TRBJ2-1	CAWTSWVNEQFF	TGTGCCTGGACTAGCTGGGTCAATGAGCAGTTCTTC
TRBV12-3/TRBV12-4	many	.	TRBJ1-1	CASSLRPGEAFF	TGTGCCAGCAGTTTAAGGCCGGGTGAAGCTTTCTTT
TRBV28	many	.	TRBJ2-7	CASSLIPYEQYF	TGTGCCAGCAGTTTAATTCCCTACGAGCAGTACTTC
TRBV28	many	.	TRBJ2-1	CASSPPHRPEQFF	TGTGCCAGCAGCCCCCCCCACAGGCCCGAGCAGTTCTTC
TRBV15	many	TRBD2	TRBJ2-1	CATSLRTSSYNEQFF	TGTGCCACCAGCTTAAGGACTAGCTCCTACAATGAGCAGTTCTTC
TRBV4-3	many	TRBD2	TRBJ2-1	CASSQVGTSGRSSYNEQFF	TGCGCCAGCAGCCAAGTTGGGACTAGCGGGAGGAGCTCCTACAATGAGCAGTTCTTC
TRBV5-1	many	.	TRBJ2-1	CASSRLGVEYNEQFF	TGCGCCAGCAGCCGGCTGGGGGTGGAATACAATGAGCAGTTCTTC
TRBV10-3	many	TRBD1	TRBJ2-1	CAISTDRGGNEQFF	TGTGCCATCAGTACTGACAGGGGCGGCAATGAGCAGTTCTTC
TRBV7-9	many	TRBD1	TRBJ2-3	CASSVDRANTQYF	TGTGCCAGCAGCGTGGACAGGGCAAATACGCAGTATTTT
TRBV15	many	.	TRBJ2-1	CATSRARGTSSYNEQFF	TGTGCCACCAGCAGAGCTCGGGGGACCAGCTCCTACAATGAGCAGTTCTTC
TRBV7-3	many	.	TRBJ2-5	CASSLRPEETQYF	TGTGCCAGCAGCTTAAGACCGGAAGAGACCCAGTACTTC
TRBV7-9	many	.	TRBJ2-5	CASTKNGVAQYF	TGTGCCAGCACCAAGAACGGGGTAGCCCAGTACTTC